The clone carrying this T cell receptor beta chain was counted once. Generated by immunoSEQ multiplex PCR, the TCRdb table keeps only in-frame clones and is missing some. This sample has some 150,000 clones, with around 83% found just once. The data stem from a study of blood T cell repertoires in COVID-19. Study background: The United States, Italy and Spain supplied acute and convalescent COVID-19 samples.

Germline V CDR1 and CDR2: MNHEY, SVGEGT. The CDR3 sequence is 15 residues long. V was cut by 4 bases and J by 5 bases, with 14 bases left in between. The clonotype comes from a woman aged 55-69 years with acute or convalescent COVID-19. Material: peripheral blood. This chain uses TRBV6-2 or TRBV6-3 with TRBJ2-2; maybe TRBD1 (5 bases). CDR3 sequence reads: CASSSLGAPTGELFF. The CDR3 DNA follows: TGTGCCAGCAGTTCGCTTGGGGCCCCGACCGGGGAGCTGTTTTTT.